Reported below is one T cell receptor beta chain. Its antigen remains unknown. Among the hyperthyroidism patients, all were newly diagnosed, aged 18 to 65, with under 2 months' duration. It was on clinical symptoms, serum thyroxine, TRAb, thyroid ultrasound and orbital computed tomography that diagnosis relied. Transcripts of RNA were the source for amplifying TCR beta CDR3 regions. Second-round multiplex PCR came after first-round RT-PCR with HTBI primers. TCRdb processed the multiplex PCR reads anew with MiXCR; each CDR3 protein has one entry. The top ten clones hold roughly 4% of a sample with about 500,000 distinct CDR3 sequences, about two fifths of them seen once. This specimen comes from a study of Graves' ophthalmopathy and Graves' hyperthyroidism. Broader study findings: Ophthalmopathy versus stable hyperthyroidism: 13-signature model gave 87.88% sensitivity, just under 82% specificity. Blood also held most thyroid clonotypes expanded above 0.001 frequency.

Sequencing used peripheral blood or thyroid tissue (not recorded which). The sequence came from an adult man with Graves' hyperthyroidism.

The DNA for the CDR3 is TGTGCCAGCAGTTACGCAGGGGGAAGTAGTGGCTACACCTTC. Amino acids: CASSYAGGSSGYTF. V gene TRBV6-5 combines with J gene TRBJ1-2; 7 bases agree with TRBD1. With V trimmed by 2 bases and J by 7 bases, 7 bases remained unmatched. The CDR3 extends over 14 amino acids. Germline V lookup: CDR1 MNHEY, CDR2 SVGAGI.